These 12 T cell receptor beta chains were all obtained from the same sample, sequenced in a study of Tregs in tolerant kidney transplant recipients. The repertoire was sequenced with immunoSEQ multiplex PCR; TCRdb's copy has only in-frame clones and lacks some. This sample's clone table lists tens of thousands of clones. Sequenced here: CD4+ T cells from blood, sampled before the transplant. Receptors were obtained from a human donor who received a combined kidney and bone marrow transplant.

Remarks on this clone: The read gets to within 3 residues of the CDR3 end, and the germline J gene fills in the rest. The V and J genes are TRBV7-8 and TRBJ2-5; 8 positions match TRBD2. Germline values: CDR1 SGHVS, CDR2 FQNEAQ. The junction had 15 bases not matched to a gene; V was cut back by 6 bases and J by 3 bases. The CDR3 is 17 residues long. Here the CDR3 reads CASRFSRLARGEETQYF. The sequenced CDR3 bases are TGTGCCAGCAGGTTCTCCAGACTAGCGAGGGGGGAAGAGACC. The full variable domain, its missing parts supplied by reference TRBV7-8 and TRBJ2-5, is GAGVSQSPRYKVAKRGQDVALRCDPISGHVSLFWYQQALGQGPEFLTYFQNEAQLDKSGLPSDRFFAERPEGSVSTLKIQRTQQEDSAVYLCASRFSRLARGEETQYFGPGTRLLVL.

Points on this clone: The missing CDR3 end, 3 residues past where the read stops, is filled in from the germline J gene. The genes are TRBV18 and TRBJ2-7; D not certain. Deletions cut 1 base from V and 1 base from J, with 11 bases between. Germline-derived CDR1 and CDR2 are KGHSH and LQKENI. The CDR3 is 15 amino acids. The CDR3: CASSPLRDTSYEQYF. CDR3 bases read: TGTGCCAGCTCACCACTTCGAGACACATCCTACGAG.

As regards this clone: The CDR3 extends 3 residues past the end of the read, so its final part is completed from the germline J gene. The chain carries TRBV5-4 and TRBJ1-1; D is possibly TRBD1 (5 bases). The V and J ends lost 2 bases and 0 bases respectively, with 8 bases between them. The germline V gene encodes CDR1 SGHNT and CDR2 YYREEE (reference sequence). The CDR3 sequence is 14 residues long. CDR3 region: CASSFDSVNTEAFF. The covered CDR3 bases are TGTGCCAGCAGCTTCGACAGCGTGAACACTGAA.

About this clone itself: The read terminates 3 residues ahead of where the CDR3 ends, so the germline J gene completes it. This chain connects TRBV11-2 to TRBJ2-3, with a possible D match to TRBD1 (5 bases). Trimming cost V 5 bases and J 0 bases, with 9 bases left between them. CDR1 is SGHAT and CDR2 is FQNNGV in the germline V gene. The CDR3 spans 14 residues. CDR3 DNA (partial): TGTGCCAGCAGCAAGGGGCAGAGCACAGATACG. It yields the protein CASSKGQSTDT. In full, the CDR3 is CASSKGQSTDTQYF.

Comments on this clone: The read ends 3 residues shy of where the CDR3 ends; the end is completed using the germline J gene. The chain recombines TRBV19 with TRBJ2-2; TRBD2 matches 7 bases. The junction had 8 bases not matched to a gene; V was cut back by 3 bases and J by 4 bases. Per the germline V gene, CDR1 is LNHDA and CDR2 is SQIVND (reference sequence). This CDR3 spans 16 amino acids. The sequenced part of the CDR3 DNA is TGTGCCAGTAGTATTATGGCGGGAGTTGTCACCGGGGAG. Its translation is CASSIMAGVVTGE. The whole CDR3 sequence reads CASSIMAGVVTGELFF.

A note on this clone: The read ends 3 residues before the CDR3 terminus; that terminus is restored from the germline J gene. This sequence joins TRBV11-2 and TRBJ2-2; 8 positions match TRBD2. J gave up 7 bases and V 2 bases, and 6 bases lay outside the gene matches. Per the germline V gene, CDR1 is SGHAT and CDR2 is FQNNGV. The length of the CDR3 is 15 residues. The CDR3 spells CASSLTGGGVGELFF. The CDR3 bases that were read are TGTGCCAGCAGCTTAACGGGGGGGGGAGTCGGGGAG.

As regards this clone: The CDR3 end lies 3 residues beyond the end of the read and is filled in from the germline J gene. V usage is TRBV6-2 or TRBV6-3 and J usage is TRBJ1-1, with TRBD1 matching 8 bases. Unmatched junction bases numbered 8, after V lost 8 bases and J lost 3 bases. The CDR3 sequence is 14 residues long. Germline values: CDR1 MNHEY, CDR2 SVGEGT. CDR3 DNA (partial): TGTGCCAGCTATAGATCAGGGGGCTACACTGAA. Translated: CASYRSGGYTE. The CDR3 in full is CASYRSGGYTEAFF.

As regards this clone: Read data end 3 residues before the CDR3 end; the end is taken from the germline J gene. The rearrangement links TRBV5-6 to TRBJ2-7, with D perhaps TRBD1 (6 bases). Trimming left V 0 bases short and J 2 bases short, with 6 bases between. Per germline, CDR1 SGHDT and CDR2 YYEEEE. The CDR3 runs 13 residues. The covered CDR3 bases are TGTGCCAGCAGCTTGGGGGGGCCCTACGAG. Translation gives CASSLGGPYE. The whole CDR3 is CASSLGGPYEQYF.

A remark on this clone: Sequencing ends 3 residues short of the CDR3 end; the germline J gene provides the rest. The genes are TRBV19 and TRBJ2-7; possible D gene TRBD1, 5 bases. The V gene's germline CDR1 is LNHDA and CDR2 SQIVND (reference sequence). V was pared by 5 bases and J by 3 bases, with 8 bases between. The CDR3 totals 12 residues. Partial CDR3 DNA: TGTGCCAGTAGTTCAGGGAACTACGAG. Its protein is CASSSGNYE. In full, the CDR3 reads CASSSGNYEQYF. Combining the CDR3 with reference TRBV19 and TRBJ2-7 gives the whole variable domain DGGITQSPKYLFRKEGQNVTLSCEQNLNHDAMYWYRQDPGQGLRLIYYSQIVNDFQKGDIAEGYSVSREKKESFPLTVTSAQKNPTAFYLCASSSGNYEQYFGPGTRLTVT.

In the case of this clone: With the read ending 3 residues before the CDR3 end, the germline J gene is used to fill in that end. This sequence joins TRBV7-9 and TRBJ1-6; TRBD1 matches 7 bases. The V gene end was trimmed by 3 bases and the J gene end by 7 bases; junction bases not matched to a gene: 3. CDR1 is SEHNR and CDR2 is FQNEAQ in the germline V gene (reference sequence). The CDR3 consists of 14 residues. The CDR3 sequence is CASSFGQANSPLHF. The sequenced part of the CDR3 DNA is TGTGCCAGCAGCTTTGGACAGGCGAATTCACCC.

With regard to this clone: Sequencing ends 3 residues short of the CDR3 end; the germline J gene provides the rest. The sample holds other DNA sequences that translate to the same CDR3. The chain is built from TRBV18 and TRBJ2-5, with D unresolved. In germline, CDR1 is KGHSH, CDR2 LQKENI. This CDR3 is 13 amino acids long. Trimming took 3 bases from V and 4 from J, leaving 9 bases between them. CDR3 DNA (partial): TGTGCCAGCTCACCGGGTGGGCGAGAGACC. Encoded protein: CASSPGGRET. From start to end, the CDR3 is CASSPGGRETQYF.

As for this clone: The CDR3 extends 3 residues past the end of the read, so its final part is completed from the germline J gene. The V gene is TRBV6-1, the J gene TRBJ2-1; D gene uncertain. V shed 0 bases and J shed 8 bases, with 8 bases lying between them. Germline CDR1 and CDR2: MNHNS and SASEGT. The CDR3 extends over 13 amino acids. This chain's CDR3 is CASSEANQYEQFF. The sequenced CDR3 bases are TGTGCCAGCAGTGAAGCGAACCAGTATGAG.